These T cell receptor beta chains were read from a single sample in a study of shared clonotypes between healthy human individuals. Libraries were prepared by immunoSEQ multiplex PCR; TCRdb keeps only in-frame clonotypes and omits some of them. The sample lists around 370,000 clones, around 96% occurring once. Sequencing was done on a sample of memory CD8+ T cells sorted from blood. The source of these receptors is a man aged 25 to 45 in good health. CDR3s include the opening cysteine and the closing phenylalanine or tryptophan. D genes are given only for firm matches. Size values are once, few and many counts, or a class for expanded clones, and some rows have none.

v_call: TRBV4-1; d_call: TRBD1; clone_size: .; j_call: TRBJ2-7; cdr3_aa: CASSQGRTGVYEQYF; cdr3_nt: TGCGCCAGCAGCCAAGGCCGGACAGGGGTTTACGAGCAGTACTTC
v_call: TRBV5-6; d_call: TRBD1; clone_size: .; j_call: TRBJ2-7; cdr3_aa: CASSRPGQGQRGSYEQYF; cdr3_nt: TGTGCCAGCAGCCGGCCGGGACAGGGTCAAAGGGGGTCCTACGAGCAGTACTTC
v_call: TRBV28; d_call: .; clone_size: few; j_call: TRBJ1-1; cdr3_aa: CASNLNPGQVTTEAFF; cdr3_nt: TGTGCCAGCAATCTGAATCCGGGACAAGTCACCACTGAAGCTTTCTTT
v_call: TRBV7-7; d_call: .; clone_size: .; j_call: TRBJ2-2; cdr3_aa: CASSHNRATGELFF; cdr3_nt: TGTGCTAGCAGCCACAATAGGGCCACCGGGGAGCTGTTTTTT
v_call: TRBV28; d_call: .; clone_size: .; j_call: TRBJ1-2; cdr3_aa: CASSLGHLYGYTF; cdr3_nt: TGTGCCAGCAGTTTAGGGCACCTCTATGGCTACACCTTC
v_call: TRBV9; d_call: .; clone_size: .; j_call: TRBJ2-7; cdr3_aa: CASSFACYEQYF; cdr3_nt: TGTGCCAGCAGCTTCGCTTGCTACGAGCAGTACTTC
v_call: TRBV4-2; d_call: TRBD1; clone_size: .; j_call: TRBJ1-1; cdr3_aa: CASSQVAGGDTEAFF; cdr3_nt: TGTGCCAGCAGCCAAGTGGCAGGGGGGGACACTGAAGCTTTCTTT
v_call: TRBV4-1; d_call: TRBD2; clone_size: .; j_call: TRBJ2-1; cdr3_aa: CASSLTGTSGSNEQFF; cdr3_nt: TGCGCCAGCAGCCTAACCGGGACTAGCGGGAGTAATGAGCAGTTCTTC
v_call: TRBV11-1; d_call: TRBD1; clone_size: .; j_call: TRBJ2-3; cdr3_aa: CASRPQQGARPDTQYF; cdr3_nt: TGTGCCAGCAGACCCCAACAGGGGGCGCGCCCAGATACGCAGTATTTT
v_call: TRBV5-4; d_call: TRBD2; clone_size: once; j_call: TRBJ2-7; cdr3_aa: CASSLGGRILAGNNEQYF; cdr3_nt: TGTGCCAGCAGCTTGGGAGGGCGGATCCTAGCGGGAAATAACGAGCAGTACTTC
v_call: TRBV5-6; d_call: .; clone_size: .; j_call: TRBJ2-5; cdr3_aa: CASSLRERGETQYF; cdr3_nt: TGTGCCAGCAGCCTAAGGGAGAGAGGGGAGACCCAGTACTTC
v_call: TRBV27; d_call: .; clone_size: .; j_call: TRBJ2-7; cdr3_aa: CASSTQGRIYEQYF; cdr3_nt: TGTGCCAGCAGTACCCAGGGCCGGATCTACGAGCAGTACTTC
v_call: TRBV14; d_call: .; clone_size: .; j_call: TRBJ1-3; cdr3_aa: CASSQVGGSAVSGNTIYF; cdr3_nt: TGTGCCAGCAGCCAAGTCGGCGGCAGCGCAGTCTCTGGAAACACCATATATTTT
v_call: TRBV10-2; d_call: .; clone_size: .; j_call: TRBJ2-3; cdr3_aa: CASRGGTFTDTQYF; cdr3_nt: TGCGCCAGCAGGGGCGGGACCTTCACAGATACGCAGTATTTT
v_call: TRBV6-4; d_call: .; clone_size: .; j_call: TRBJ2-6; cdr3_aa: CASSAGHYRPGANVLTF; cdr3_nt: TGTGCCAGCAGTGCGGGACACTACCGGCCTGGGGCCAACGTCCTGACTTTC
v_call: TRBV28; d_call: .; clone_size: .; j_call: TRBJ2-7; cdr3_aa: CASSFTYEQYF; cdr3_nt: TGTGCCAGCAGTTTTACCTACGAGCAGTACTTC
v_call: TRBV7-9; d_call: .; clone_size: .; j_call: TRBJ2-7; cdr3_aa: CASSLGGGAYEQYF; cdr3_nt: TGTGCCAGCAGCTTAGGAGGAGGAGCCTACGAGCAGTACTTC
v_call: TRBV5-8; d_call: TRBD1; clone_size: .; j_call: TRBJ2-7; cdr3_aa: CASSFRDSYEQYF; cdr3_nt: TGTGCCAGCAGCTTTCGGGACAGCTACGAGCAGTACTTC
v_call: TRBV11-3; d_call: TRBD1; clone_size: .; j_call: TRBJ2-1; cdr3_aa: CASRTRDSSYNEQFF; cdr3_nt: TGTGCCAGCAGGACCCGGGACAGCTCCTACAATGAGCAGTTCTTC
v_call: TRBV10-2; d_call: .; clone_size: .; j_call: TRBJ2-2; cdr3_aa: CASHPSANTGELFF; cdr3_nt: TGCGCCAGCCATCCCTCCGCGAACACCGGGGAGCTGTTTTTT
v_call: TRBV14; d_call: .; clone_size: .; j_call: TRBJ1-2; cdr3_aa: CASSQADIYGYTF; cdr3_nt: TGTGCCAGCAGCCAAGCGGACATCTATGGCTACACCTTC